This TCR beta chain originates from a study of blood T cells in healthy people across ages. Study observations and caveats: Older age went with lower TCR beta diversity per million T cells, in a roughly linear way.

Then a second PCR, running about 7 to 11 cycles, was carried out with a sample-barcoded 5' primer and a J-beta primer mix. MiXCR, run by TCRdb on the 5' RACE reads, gives a single entry per CDR3 protein. In the table there are fewer than 750,000 distinct CDR3 sequences, about 50% of which are singletons. This CDR3 spans 16 amino acids. Germline trimming cut 6 bases from V and 0 bases from J; bases unmatched to any gene: 6. Germline V lookup: CDR1 DFQATT, CDR2 SNEGSKA (reference sequence). The table lists this clonotype with many counts. The antigen is unknown. This clonotype originated in a woman older than 75 in good health. The chain has TRBV20-1 and TRBJ2-3; TRBD2 matches at 13 bases. The sample was blood. The CDR3 DNA sequence: TGCAGTGCCACTAGACTAGCGGGGGGTAGCACAGATACGCAGTATTTT. Protein product: CSATRLAGGSTDTQYF.